The source of this T cell receptor beta chain is a study of T cell changes during pregnancy in multiple sclerosis. Some clones are missing from TCRdb's copy, which holds only in-frame ones; the method was immunoSEQ multiplex PCR. The sample consists of 45,000 or so clones, 85% to 90% of them appearing once. The trim removed 6 bases at V and 0 bases at J, leaving 5 bases unmatched. The germline V gene has CDR1 SNHLY and CDR2 FYNNEI. CDR3 length equals 16 residues. The source is a female donor in good health, enrolled as a control in a pregnancy study. The chain combines TRBV2 with TRBJ2-4, with 10 bases that match TRBD2. The sequences come from CD8+ T cells from peripheral blood mononuclear cells, collected after pregnancy. CDR3 sequence (DNA): TGTGCCAGCAGAGCGGGGGGGCCGGGAGCCAAAAACATTCAGTACTTC. It yields the protein CASRAGGPGAKNIQYF.